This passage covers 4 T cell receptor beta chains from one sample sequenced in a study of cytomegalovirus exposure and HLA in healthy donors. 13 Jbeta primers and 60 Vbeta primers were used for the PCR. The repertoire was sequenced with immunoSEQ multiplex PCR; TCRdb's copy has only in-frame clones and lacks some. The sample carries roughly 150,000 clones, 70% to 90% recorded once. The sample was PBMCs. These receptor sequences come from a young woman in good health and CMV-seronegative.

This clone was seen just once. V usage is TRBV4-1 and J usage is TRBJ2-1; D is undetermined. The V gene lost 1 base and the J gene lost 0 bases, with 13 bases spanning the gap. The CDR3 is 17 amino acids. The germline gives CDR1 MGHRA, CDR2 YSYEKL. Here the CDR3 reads CASSQVPSRSSYNEQFF. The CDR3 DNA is TGCGCCAGCAGCCAAGTCCCCTCGAGGTCCTCCTACAATGAGCAGTTCTTC.

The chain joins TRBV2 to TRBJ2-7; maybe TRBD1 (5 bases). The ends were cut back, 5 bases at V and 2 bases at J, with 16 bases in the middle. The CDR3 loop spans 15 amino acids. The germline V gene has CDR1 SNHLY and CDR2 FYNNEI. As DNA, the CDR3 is TGTGCCAGCAGTCTGGCACAGGTGTCCACCTACGAGCAGTACTTC. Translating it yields CASSLAQVSTYEQYF. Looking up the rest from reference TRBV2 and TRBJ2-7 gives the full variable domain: EPEVTQTPSHQVTQMGQEVILRCVPISNHLYFYWYRQILGQKVEFLVSFYNNEISEKSEIFDDQFSVERPDGSNFTLKIRSTKLEDSAMYFCASSLAQVSTYEQYFGPGTRLTVT.

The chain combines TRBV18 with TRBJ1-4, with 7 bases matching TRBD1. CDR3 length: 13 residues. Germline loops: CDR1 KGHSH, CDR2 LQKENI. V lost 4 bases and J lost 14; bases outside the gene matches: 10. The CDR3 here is CASSLQTGRDLFF. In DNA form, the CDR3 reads TGTGCCAGCTCACTCCAGACAGGGAGAGATCTGTTTTTT.

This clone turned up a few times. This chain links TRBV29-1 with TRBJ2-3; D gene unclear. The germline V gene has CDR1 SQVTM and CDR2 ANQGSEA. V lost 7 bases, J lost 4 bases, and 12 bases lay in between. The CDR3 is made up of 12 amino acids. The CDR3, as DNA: TGCAGCGGAGCCCGGTCGGCAGATACGCAGTATTTT. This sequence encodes CSGARSADTQYF.